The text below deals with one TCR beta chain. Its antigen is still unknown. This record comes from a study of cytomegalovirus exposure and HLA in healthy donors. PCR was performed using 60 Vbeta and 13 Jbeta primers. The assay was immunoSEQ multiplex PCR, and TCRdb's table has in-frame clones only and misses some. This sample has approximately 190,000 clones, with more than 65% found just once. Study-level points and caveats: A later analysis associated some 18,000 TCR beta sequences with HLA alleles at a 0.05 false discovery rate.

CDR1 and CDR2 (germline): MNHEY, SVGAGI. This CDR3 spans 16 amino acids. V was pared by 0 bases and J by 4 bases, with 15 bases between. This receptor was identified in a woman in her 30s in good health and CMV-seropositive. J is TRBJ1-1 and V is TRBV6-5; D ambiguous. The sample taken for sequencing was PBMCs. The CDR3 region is CASSYSTGVYSTEAFF. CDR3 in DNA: TGTGCCAGCAGTTACTCAACCGGGGTATATAGCACTGAAGCTTTCTTT.